This T cell receptor (beta chain) was obtained from a study of blood T cell repertoires in COVID-19. Study summary: COVID-19 samples, acute and convalescent, were from the United States, Italy and Spain.

In the authors' methods: How many nucleated cells were present was estimated from reference gene primer amplification. Profiling relied on immunoSEQ multiplex PCR, and the TCRdb table lists in-frame clones only, not all of them. The V and J calls and clone size are taken from that table; D and trimming were inferred from the DNA. Of around 100,000 clones listed, more than 75% are singletons. The CDR3 contains 15 residues. V gave up 0 bases and J gave up 2 bases; unmatched junction bases: 4. In germline, CDR1 is SGHNT, CDR2 YYREEE (reference sequence). Material: peripheral blood. The J gene is TRBJ1-2, the V gene TRBV5-4; 7 nucleotides line up with TRBD1. The clonotype was recovered from a human donor in a cohort sampled during active COVID-19. DNA for the CDR3: TGTGCCAGCAGCTTGGCAGAGGGGGCAAACTATGGCTACACCTTC. Encoded protein: CASSLAEGANYGYTF.